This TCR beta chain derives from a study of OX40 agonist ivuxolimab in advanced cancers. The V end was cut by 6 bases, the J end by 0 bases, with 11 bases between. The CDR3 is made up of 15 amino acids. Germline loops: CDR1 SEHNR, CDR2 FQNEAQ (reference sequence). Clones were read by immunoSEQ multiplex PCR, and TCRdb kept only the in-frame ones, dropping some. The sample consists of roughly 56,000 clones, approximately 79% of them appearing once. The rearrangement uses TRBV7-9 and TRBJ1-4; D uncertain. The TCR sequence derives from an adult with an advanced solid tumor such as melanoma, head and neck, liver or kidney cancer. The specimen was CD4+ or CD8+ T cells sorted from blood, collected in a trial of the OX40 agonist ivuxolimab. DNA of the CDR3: TGTGCCAGCAGTTTCGGGGATTCAACTAATGAAAAACTGTTTTTT. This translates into CASSFGDSTNEKLFF.